A selection of T cell receptor beta chains follows, all from one sample in a study of breast tumors, draining lymph nodes, adjacent tissues. TCRdb processed the multiplex PCR reads anew with MiXCR; each CDR3 protein has one entry. Among around 230,000 distinct CDR3 sequences, about a third were seen once, and the ten largest hold about 1.4%. Sequencing was carried out using axillary lymph node tissue. These receptors all come from a female donor with breast cancer. Some clones in this sample may be carry-over from other donors' samples. CDR3s include the opening cysteine and the closing phenylalanine or tryptophan. The D gene is left open where the match is weak. Clone size is not always given. Where it is, it says once, few, many or a class for expanded clones.

v_call	j_call	clone_size	d_call	cdr3_nt	cdr3_aa
TRBV15	TRBJ1-2	many	.	TGTGCCACCAGCAGGCCCGAGGTATCCGACTATGGCTACACCTTC	CATSRPEVSDYGYTF
TRBV19	TRBJ1-5	.	.	TGTGCCAGTAGTATGCGGCAGGTTAATCAGTCCCAGCATTTT	CASSMRQVNQSQHF
TRBV6-6	TRBJ1-5	many	.	TGTGCCAGCAGTTACGGCCCAGGAGGAGGGGATCAGCCCCAGCATTTT	CASSYGPGGGDQPQHF
TRBV7-9	TRBJ1-5	.	.	TGTGCCAGCAGTGTGGGACTAGCGTCGCACGAGCATTTT	CASSVGLASHEHF
TRBV30	TRBJ1-4	many	TRBD1	TGTGCCTGGAGTGTACCCGGGACAGGGAACGAAAAACTGTTTTTT	CAWSVPGTGNEKLFF
TRBV20-1	TRBJ1-4	.	.	TGCAGTGCTACAGGGATTGCTGGAAAACTGCTTTTT	CSATGIAGKLLF
TRBV2	TRBJ1-2	many	TRBD1	TGTGCCAGCAGGCGGACAGGGGTGGGTCTTGGCTACACCTTC	CASRRTGVGLGYTF
TRBV9	TRBJ2-2	many	TRBD1	TGTGCCAGCAGCGCCTGGACAGGGCCGAACACCGGGGAGCTGTTTTTT	CASSAWTGPNTGELFF
TRBV6-1	TRBJ2-7	many	.	TGTGCCAGCATGCGGCTAGTCCCTTACGAGCAGTACTTC	CASMRLVPYEQYF
TRBV6-6	TRBJ1-4	many	.	TGTGCCAGCAGGAGGGCTATGGGCCTTAATGAAAAACTGTTTTTT	CASRRAMGLNEKLFF